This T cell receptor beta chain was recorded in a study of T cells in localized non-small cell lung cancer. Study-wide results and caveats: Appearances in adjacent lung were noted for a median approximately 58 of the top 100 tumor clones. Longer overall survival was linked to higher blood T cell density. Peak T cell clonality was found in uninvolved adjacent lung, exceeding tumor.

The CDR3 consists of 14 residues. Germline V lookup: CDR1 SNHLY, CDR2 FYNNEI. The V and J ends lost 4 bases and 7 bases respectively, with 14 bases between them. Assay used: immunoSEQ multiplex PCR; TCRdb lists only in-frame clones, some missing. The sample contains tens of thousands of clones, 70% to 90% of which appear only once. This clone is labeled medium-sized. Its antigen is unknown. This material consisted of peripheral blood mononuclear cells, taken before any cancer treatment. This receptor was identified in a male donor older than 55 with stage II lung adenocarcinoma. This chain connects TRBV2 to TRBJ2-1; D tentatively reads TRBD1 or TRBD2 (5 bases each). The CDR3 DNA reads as TGTGCCAGCAGTGCGAGGGGCGATAGGAATGAGCAGTTCTTC. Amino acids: CASSARGDRNEQFF. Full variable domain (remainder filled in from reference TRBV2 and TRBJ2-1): EPEVTQTPSHQVTQMGQEVILRCVPISNHLYFYWYRQILGQKVEFLVSFYNNEISEKSEIFDDQFSVERPDGSNFTLKIRSTKLEDSAMYFCASSARGDRNEQFFGPGTRLTVL.